The clone carrying this T cell receptor beta chain was counted a few times. The antigen is undetermined. This CDR3 has 15 amino acids. Germline lookup yields CDR1 LGHDT and CDR2 YNNKEL (reference sequence). With 3 bases removed from V and 2 bases from J, the gap between germline ends came to 11 bases. This sample stems from a study of T-cell memory formation after mild COVID-19. Study-wide results and limits: There was no confirmation that second-wave clones peaking on day 37 were SARS-CoV-2 specific. Day 15 to 85 contracting clones showed balanced CD4/CD8; later expanders leaned CD4+.

One entry per CDR3 protein results from TCRdb running MiXCR on the 5' RACE reads. The repertoire has fewer than 700,000 distinct CDR3 sequences, less than 25% of them found once; the top ten carry around 7.7%. The clonotype was recovered from an adult woman who had mild COVID-19 (a few samples of this study predate the infection). Cell type and time point are not known. The chain combines TRBV3-1 with TRBJ1-3; D unclear. Sequencing was performed on PBMCs or a T cell subset sorted from them (not recorded which). This CDR3 reads CASSQPRTAGNTIYF. The DNA for the CDR3 is TGTGCCAGCAGCCAGCCGAGGACCGCTGGAAACACCATATATTTT.